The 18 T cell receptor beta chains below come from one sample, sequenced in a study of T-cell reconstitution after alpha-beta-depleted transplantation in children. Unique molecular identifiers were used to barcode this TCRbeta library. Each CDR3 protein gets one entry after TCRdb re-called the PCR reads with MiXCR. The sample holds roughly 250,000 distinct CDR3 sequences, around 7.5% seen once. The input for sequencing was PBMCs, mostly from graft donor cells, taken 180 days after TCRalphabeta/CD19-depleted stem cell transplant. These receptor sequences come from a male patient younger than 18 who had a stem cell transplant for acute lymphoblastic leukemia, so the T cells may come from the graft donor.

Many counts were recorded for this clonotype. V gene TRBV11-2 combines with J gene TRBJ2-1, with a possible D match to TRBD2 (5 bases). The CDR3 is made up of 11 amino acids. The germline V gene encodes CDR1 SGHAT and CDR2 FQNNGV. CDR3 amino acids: CASGLGLEQFF. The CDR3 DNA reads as TGTGCGAGCGGTCTGGGTTTAGAGCAGTTCTTC.

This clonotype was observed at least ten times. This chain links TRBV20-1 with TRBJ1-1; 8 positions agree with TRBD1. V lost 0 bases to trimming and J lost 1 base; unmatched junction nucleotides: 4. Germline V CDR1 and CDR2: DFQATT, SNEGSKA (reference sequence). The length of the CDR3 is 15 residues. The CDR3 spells CSARDPGTGNTEAFF. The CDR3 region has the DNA TGCAGTGCTAGAGACCCCGGGACAGGGAACACTGAAGCTTTCTTT.

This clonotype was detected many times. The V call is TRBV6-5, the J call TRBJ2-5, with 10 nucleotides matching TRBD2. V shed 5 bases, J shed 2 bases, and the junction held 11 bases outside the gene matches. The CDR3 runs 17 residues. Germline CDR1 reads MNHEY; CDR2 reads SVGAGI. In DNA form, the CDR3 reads TGTGCCAGCAGTCCTACCTTTCTAGCGGGGGCACAAGAGACCCAGTACTTC. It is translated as CASSPTFLAGAQETQYF.

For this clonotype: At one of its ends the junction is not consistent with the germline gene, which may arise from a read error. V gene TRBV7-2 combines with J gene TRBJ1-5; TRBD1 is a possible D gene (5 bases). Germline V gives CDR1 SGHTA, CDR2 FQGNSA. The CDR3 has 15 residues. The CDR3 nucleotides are TGTGCCAGCAGCTTAGTGGGGGGAAACAATCGGCCCCAGCATTTT. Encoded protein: CASSLVGGNNRPQHF.

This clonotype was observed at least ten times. This CDR3 is CASIAGAANEQFF. The CDR3 DNA sequence: TGTGCCAGCATCGCGGGGGCGGCCAATGAGCAGTTCTTC. The chain employs TRBV2 and TRBJ2-1, with TRBD2 as a possible D gene (7 bases). The CDR3 consists of 13 residues. V lost 7 bases to trimming and J lost 6 bases, with 13 bases between them. Germline CDR1 is SNHLY and CDR2 is FYNNEI.

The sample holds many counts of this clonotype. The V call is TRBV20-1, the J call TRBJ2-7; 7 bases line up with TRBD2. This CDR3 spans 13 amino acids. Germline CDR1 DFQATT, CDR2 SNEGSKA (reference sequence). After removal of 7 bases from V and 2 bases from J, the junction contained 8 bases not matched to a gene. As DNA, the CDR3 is TGCAGTGGGCAAAGGGGAGGGCCCTACGAGCAGTACTTC. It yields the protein CSGQRGGPYEQYF.

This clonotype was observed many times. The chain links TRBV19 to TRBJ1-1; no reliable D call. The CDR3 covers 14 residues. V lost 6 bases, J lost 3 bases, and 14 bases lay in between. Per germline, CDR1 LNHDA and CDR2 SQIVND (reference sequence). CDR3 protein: CASRMAARDTEAFF. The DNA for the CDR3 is TGTGCCAGTAGGATGGCTGCTCGGGACACTGAAGCTTTCTTT.

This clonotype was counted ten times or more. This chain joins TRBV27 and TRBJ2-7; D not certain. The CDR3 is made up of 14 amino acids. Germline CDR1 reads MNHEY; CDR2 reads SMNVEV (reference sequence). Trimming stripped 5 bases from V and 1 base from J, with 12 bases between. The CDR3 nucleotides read TGTGCCAGCAGTCTTGCTACAAGGTCCTACGAGCAGTACTTC. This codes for CASSLATRSYEQYF.

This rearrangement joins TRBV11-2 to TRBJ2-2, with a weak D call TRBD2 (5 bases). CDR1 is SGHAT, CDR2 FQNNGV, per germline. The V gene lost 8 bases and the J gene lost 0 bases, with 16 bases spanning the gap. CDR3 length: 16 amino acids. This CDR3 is CASAGSSFANTGELFF. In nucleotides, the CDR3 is TGTGCCAGCGCGGGCTCCAGTTTCGCGAACACCGGGGAGCTGTTTTTT.

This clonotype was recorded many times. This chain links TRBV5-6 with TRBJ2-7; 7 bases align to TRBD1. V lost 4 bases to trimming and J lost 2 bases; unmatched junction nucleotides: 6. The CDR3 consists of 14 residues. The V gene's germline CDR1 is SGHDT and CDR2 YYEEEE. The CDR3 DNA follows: TGTGCCAGCAGCAACCGGGACAGCCCCTACGAGCAGTACTTC. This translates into CASSNRDSPYEQYF.

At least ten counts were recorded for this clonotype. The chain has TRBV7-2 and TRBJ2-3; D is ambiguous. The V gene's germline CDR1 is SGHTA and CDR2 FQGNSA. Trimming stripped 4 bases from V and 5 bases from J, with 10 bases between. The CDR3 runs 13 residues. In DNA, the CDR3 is TGTGCCAGCAGCTCCGAGACCGTAGATACGCAGTATTTT. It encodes CASSSETVDTQYF.

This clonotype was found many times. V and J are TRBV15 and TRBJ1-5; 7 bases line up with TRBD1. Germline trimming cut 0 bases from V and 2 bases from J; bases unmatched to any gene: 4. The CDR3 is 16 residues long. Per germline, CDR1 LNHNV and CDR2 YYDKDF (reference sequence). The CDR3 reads CATSRDIDRGNQPQHF. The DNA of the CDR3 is TGTGCCACCAGCAGAGATATTGACAGGGGCAATCAGCCCCAGCATTTT.

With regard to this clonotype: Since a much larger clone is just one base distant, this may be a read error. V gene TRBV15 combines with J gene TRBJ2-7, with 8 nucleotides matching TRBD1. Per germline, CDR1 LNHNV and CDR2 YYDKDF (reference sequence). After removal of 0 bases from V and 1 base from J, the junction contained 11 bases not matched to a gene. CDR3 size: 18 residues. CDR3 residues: CATSRDLTQGAVSYEQYF. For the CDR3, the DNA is TGTGCCACCAGCAGAGATTTAACGCAGGGGGCTGTATCCTACGAGCAGTACTTC.

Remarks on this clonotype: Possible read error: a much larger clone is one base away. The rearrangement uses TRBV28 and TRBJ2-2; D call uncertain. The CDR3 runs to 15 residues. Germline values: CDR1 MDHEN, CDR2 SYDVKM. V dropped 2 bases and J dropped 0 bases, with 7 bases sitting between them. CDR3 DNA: TGTGCCAGCAGTTTAGGGTCAGCGAACACCGGGGAGCTGTTTTTT. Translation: CASSLGSANTGELFF.

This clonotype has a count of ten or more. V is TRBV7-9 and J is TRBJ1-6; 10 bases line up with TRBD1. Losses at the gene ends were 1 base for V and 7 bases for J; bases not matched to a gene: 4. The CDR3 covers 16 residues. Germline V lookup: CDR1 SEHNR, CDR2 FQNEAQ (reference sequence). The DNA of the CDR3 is TGTGCCAGCAGCTTAGGGGGGACAGGGGTCAATTCACCCCTCCACTTT. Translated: CASSLGGTGVNSPLHF.

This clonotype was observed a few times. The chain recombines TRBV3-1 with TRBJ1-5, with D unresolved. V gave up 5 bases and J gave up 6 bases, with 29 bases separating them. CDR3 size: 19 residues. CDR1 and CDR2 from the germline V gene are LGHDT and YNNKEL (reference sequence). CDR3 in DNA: TGTGCCAGCAGCTCTGGGGAGGGCGGCGACTCTCCGGAGGGTCAGCCCCAGCATTTT. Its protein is CASSSGEGGDSPEGQPQHF.

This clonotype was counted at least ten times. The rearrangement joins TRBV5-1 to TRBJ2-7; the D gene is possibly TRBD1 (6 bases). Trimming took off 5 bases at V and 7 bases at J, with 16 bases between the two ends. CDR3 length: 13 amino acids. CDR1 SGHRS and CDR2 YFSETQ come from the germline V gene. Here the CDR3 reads CASRVSGQGEQYF. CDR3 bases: TGCGCCAGCAGGGTGTCTGGCCAGGGGGAGCAGTACTTC.

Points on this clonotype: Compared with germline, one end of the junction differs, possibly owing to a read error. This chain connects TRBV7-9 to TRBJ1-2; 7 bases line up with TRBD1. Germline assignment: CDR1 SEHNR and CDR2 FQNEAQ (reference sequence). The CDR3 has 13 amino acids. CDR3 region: CASSLNRGGHTPF. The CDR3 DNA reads TGTGCCAGCAGCTTAAACAGGGGAGGCCATACCCCCTTC.